This T cell receptor beta chain appears in the sequencing data of a study of T cell changes during pregnancy in multiple sclerosis (dated by TCRdb to between 2017 and 2020). Regarding the study in general: Changes in the T cell repertoire over the course of pregnancy were examined in this study in women with multiple sclerosis.

The library relied on the immunoSEQ multiplex PCR assay. This immuneACCESS table, as held by TCRdb, lists in-frame sequences with V and J called but not all clones. Of the missing ones, under half trace to an unresolved V gene in checked studies; the others have no known cause. Here the sample has approximately 71,000 clones; over 85% occur a single time. Of the sample, roughly 1.2% is held by the ten largest clones. Notes on this clone: Its antigen specificity is not known. The sample holds no much larger clone one base away, and base qualities are not on file.

This sequence originates from a female donor with multiple sclerosis, enrolled in a pregnancy study. Sequencing used peripheral blood, obtained in the third trimester of pregnancy.

The CDR3 amino acid sequence is: CASSLEAATEAFF. The DNA reads TGTGCCAGCAGCTTAGAGGCGGCCACTGAAGCTTTCTTT. The chain is encoded by TRBV11-1 joined to TRBJ1-1, with an unclear D gene assignment. The CDR3 runs 13 residues from the cysteine to the phenylalanine. Solely the CDR3 DNA is kept, with 39 bases framed from the first base. Trimming takes 1 base from V and 4 bases from J, and the germline ends sit 7 bases apart. For CDR1 and CDR2, the germline V gene (reference sequence) lists SGHAT and FQDESV.